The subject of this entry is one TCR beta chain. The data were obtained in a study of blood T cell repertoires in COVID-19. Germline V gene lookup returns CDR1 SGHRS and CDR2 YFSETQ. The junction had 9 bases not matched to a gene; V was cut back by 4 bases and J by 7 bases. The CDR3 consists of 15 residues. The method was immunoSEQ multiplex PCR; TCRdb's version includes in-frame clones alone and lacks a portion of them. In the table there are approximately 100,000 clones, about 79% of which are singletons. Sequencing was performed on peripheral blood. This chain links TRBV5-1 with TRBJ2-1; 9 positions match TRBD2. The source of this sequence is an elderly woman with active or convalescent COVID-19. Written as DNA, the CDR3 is TGCGCCAGCAGCCCGGACCCTAGCGGGGAAAATGAGCAGTTCTTC. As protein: CASSPDPSGENEQFF.